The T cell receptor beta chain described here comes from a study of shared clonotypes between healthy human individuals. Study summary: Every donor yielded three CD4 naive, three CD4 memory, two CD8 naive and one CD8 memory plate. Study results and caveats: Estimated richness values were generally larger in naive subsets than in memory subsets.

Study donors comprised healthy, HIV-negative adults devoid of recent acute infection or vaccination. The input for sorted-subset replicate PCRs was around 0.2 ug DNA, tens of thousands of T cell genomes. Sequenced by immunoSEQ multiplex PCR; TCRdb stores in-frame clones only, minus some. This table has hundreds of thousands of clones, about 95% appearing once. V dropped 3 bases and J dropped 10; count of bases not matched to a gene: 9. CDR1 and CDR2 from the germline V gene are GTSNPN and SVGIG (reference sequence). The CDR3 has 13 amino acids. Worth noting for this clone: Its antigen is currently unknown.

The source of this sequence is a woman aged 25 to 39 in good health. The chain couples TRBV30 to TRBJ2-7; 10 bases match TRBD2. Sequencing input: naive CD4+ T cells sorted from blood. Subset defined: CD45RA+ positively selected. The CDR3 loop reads CAWSLSGRVKQYF. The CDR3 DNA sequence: TGTGCCTGGAGCTTAAGCGGGAGGGTAAAACAGTACTTC.